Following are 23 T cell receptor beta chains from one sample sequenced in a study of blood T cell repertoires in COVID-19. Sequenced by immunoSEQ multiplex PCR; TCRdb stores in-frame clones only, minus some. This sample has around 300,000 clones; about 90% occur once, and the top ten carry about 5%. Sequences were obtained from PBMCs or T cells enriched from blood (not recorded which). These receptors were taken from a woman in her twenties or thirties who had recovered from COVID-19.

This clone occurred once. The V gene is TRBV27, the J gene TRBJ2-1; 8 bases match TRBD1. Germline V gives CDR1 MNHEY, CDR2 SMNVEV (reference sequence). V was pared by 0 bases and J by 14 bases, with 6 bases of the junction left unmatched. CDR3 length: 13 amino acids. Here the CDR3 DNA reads TGTGCCAGCAGTTTATCCGAACGGACAGGGAAGTTCTTC. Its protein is CASSLSERTGKFF.

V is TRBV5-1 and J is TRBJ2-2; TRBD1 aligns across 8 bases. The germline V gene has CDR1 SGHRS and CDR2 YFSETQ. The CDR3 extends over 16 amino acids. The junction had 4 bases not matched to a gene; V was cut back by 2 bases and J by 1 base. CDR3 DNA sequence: TGCGCCAGCAGCTTCCCCGGGACAGGGAACACCGGGGAGCTGTTTTTT. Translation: CASSFPGTGNTGELFF. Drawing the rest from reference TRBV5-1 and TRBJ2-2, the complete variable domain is KAGVTQTPRYLIKTRGQQVTLSCSPISGHRSVSWYQQTPGQGLQFLFEYFSETQRNKGNFPGRFSGRQFSNSRSEMNVSTLELGDSALYLCASSFPGTGNTGELFFGEGSRLTVL.

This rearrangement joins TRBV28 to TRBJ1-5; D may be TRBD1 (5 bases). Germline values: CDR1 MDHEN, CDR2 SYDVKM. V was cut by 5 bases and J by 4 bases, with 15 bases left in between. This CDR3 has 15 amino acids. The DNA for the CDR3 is TGTGCCAGCAGTCCCTTGGACACCTATAATCAGCCCCAGCATTTT. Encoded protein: CASSPLDTYNQPQHF. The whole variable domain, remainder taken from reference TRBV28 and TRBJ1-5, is DVKVTQSSRYLVKRTGEKVFLECVQDMDHENMFWYRQDPGLGLRLIYFSYDVKMKEKGDIPEGYSVSREKKERFSLILESASTNQTSMYLCASSPLDTYNQPQHFGDGTRLSIL.

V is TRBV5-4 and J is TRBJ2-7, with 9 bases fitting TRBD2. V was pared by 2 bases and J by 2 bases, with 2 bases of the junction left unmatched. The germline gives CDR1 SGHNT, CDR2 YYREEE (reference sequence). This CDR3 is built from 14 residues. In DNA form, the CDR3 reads TGTGCCAGCAGCTTCGGCGGGGGGGCCTACGAGCAGTACTTC. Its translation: CASSFGGGAYEQYF.

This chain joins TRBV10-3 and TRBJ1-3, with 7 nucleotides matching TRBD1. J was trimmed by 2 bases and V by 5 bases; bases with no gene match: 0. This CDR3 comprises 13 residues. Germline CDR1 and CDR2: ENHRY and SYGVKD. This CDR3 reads CAISTGAGNTIYF. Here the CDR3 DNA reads TGTGCCATCAGTACAGGGGCTGGAAACACCATATATTTT.

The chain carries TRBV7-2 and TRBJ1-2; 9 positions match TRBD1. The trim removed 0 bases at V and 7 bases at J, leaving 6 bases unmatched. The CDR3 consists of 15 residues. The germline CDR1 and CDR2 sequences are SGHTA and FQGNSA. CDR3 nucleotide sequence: TGTGCCAGCAGCTTAGCGGGGACAGGGAAGCTTGGCTACACCTTC. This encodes CASSLAGTGKLGYTF. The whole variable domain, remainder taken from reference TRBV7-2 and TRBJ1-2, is GAGVSQSPSNKVTEKGKDVELRCDPISGHTALYWYRQSLGQGLEFLIYFQGNSAPDKSGLPSDRFSAERTGGSVSTLTIQRTQQEDSAVYLCASSLAGTGKLGYTFGSGTRLTVV.

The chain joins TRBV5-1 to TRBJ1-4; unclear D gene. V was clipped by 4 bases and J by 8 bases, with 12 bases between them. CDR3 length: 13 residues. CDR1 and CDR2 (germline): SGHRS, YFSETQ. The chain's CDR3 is CASSLESVEKLFF. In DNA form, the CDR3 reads TGCGCCAGCAGCCTGGAGTCGGTCGAAAAACTGTTTTTT.

CDR3 sequence reads: CASSLEALGYQPQHF. DNA for the CDR3: TGTGCCAGCAGCTTAGAGGCGTTGGGCTATCAGCCCCAGCATTTT. V and J are TRBV7-2 and TRBJ1-5, with D unresolved. Germline V gene data show CDR1 as SGHTA and CDR2 as FQGNSA. The CDR3 runs 15 residues. The V and J ends lost 1 base and 5 bases respectively, with 12 bases between them.

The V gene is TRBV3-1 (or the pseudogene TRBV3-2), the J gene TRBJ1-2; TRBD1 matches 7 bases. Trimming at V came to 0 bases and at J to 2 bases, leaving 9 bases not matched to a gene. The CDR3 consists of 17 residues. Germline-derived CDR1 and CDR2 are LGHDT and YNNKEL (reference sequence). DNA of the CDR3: TGTGCCAGCAGCCAAGAATGGGGACAAGGGGGCAACTATGGCTACACCTTC. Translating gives CASSQEWGQGGNYGYTF.

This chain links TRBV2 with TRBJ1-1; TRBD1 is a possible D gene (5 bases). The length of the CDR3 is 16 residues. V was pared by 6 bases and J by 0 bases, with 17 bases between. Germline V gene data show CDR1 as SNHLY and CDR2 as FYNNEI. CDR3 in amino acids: CASRDIAGAMNTEAFF. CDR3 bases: TGTGCCAGCAGGGACATAGCGGGAGCCATGAACACTGAAGCTTTCTTT.

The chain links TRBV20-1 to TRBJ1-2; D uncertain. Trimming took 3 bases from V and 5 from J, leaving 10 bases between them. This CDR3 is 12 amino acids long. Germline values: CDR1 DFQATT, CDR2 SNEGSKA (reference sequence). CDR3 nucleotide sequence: TGCAGTGCTAGTCGGCGACTATATGGCTACACCTTC. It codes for CSASRRLYGYTF.

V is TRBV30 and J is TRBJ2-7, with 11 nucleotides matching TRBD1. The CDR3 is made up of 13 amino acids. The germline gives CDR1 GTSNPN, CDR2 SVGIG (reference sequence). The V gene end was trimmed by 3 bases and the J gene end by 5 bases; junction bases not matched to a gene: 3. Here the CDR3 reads CAWSPGQGDEQYF. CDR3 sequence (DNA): TGTGCCTGGAGCCCGGGACAGGGGGACGAGCAGTACTTC.

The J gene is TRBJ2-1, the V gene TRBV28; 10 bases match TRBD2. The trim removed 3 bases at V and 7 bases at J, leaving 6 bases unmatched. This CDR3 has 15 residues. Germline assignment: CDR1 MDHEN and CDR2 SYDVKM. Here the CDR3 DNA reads TGTGCCAGCAGTTTCGGAGCGGGGGGGCCGAATGAGCAGTTCTTC. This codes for CASSFGAGGPNEQFF.

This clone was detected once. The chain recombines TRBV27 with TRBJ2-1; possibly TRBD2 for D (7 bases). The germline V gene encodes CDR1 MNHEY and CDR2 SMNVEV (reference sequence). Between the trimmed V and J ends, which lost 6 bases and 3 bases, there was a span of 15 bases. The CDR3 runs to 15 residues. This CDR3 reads CASSPLGGDYNEQFF. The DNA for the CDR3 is TGTGCCAGCAGCCCCTTAGGGGGGGACTACAATGAGCAGTTCTTC.

In nucleotides, the CDR3 is TGTGCCAGCAGCCGGGACTATCAAGAGACCCAGTACTTC. Translated, it gives CASSRDYQETQYF. The chain combines TRBV9 with TRBJ2-5, with 7 bases fitting TRBD2. The trim removed 4 bases at V and 2 bases at J, leaving 2 bases unmatched. CDR3 size: 13 residues. Germline CDR1 and CDR2: SGDLS and YYNGEE. Filled out from reference TRBV9 and TRBJ2-5, the complete variable domain reads DSGVTQTPKHLITATGQRVTLRCSPRSGDLSVYWYQQSLDQGLQFLIQYYNGEERAKGNILERFSAQQFPDLHSELNLSSLELGDSALYFCASSRDYQETQYFGPGTRLLVL.

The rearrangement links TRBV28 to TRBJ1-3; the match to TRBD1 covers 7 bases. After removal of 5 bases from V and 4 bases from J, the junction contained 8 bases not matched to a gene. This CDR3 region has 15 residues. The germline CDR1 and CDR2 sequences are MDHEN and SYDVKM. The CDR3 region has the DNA TGTGCCAGCAGTACCCACAGGGGTGTGGGAAACACCATATATTTT. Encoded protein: CASSTHRGVGNTIYF.

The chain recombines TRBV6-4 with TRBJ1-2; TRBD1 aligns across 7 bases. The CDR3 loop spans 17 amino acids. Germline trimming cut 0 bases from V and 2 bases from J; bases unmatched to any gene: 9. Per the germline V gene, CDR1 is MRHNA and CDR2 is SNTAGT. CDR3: CASSDSPKTGLNYGYTF. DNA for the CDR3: TGTGCCAGCAGTGACTCTCCGAAGACAGGGCTAAACTATGGCTACACCTTC.

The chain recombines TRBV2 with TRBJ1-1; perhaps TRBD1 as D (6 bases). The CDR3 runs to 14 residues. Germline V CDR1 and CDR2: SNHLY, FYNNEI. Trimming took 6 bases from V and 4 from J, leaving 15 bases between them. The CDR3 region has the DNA TGTGCCAGCAGCCGGGACACCTTTCCCACTGAAGCTTTCTTT. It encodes CASSRDTFPTEAFF.

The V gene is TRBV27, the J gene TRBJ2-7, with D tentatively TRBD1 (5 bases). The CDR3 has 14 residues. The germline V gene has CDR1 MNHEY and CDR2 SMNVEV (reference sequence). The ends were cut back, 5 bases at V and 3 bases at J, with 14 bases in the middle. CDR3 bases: TGTGCCAGCAGTCCGCGACAGAAAAACTACGAGCAGTACTTC. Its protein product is CASSPRQKNYEQYF.

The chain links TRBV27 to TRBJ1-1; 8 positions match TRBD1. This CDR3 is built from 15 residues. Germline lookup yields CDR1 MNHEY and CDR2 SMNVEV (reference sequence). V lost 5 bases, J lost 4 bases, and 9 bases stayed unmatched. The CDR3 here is CASSARQGWSTEAFF. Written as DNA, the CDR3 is TGTGCCAGCAGTGCCCGACAGGGGTGGAGCACTGAAGCTTTCTTT.

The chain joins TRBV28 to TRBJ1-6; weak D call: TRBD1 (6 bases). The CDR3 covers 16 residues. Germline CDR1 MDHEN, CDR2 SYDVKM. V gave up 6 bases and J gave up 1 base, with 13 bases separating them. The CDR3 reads CASRPWGLSYNSPLHF. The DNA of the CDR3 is TGTGCCAGCAGACCGTGGGGGCTGTCCTATAATTCACCCCTCCACTTT.

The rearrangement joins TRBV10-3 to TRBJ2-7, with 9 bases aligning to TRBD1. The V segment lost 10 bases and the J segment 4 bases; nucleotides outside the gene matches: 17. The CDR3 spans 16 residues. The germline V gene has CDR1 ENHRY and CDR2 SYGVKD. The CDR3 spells CASTLERDRVRYEQYF. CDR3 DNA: TGTGCCAGCACCCTGGAACGGGACAGGGTTCGATACGAGCAGTACTTC.

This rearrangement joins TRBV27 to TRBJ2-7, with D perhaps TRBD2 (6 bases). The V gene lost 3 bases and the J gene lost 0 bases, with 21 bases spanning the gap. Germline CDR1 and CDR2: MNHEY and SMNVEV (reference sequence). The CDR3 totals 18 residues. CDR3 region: CASSFSSGAGAISYEQYF. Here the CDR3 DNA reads TGTGCCAGCAGTTTCTCGTCTGGAGCGGGTGCAATCTCCTACGAGCAGTACTTC.